The 14 T cell receptor beta chains below all came from one sample that was sequenced in a study of cytomegalovirus exposure and HLA in healthy donors. The study ran its PCR with 60 Vbeta and 13 Jbeta primers. The repertoire was sequenced with immunoSEQ multiplex PCR; TCRdb's copy has only in-frame clones and lacks some. The sample has more than 90,000 clones; around three quarters are singletons. Sequenced sample: PBMCs. The origin of the receptors is a woman between 18 and 30 years old in good health and CMV-seropositive.

The gene calls are TRBV4-1 and TRBJ1-1; a possible D gene is TRBD1 (5 bases). Between the trimmed V and J ends, which lost 3 bases and 0 bases, there was a span of 14 bases. This CDR3 region has 16 residues. In germline, CDR1 is MGHRA, CDR2 YSYEKL. The CDR3 sequence: CASSHRLGLLNTEAFF. The CDR3, as DNA: TGCGCCAGCAGCCACCGTTTGGGACTCCTGAACACTGAAGCTTTCTTT.

V and J are TRBV4-1 and TRBJ2-2; no firm D call. Trimming removed 4 bases at V and 2 bases at J, with 26 bases between. This CDR3 region has 20 residues. The germline CDR1 and CDR2 sequences are MGHRA and YSYEKL. In DNA form, the CDR3 reads TGCGCCAGCAGCCCGACCCCCTCTGGCGGATACTTCATAAACACCGGGGAGCTGTTTTTT. Its translation is CASSPTPSGGYFINTGELFF.

A few counts support this clone. The chain has TRBV15 and TRBJ1-1; no reliable D call. The length of the CDR3 is 15 residues. CDR1 and CDR2 from the germline V gene are LNHNV and YYDKDF (reference sequence). Trimming stripped 5 bases from V and 3 bases from J, with 16 bases between. The CDR3 is CATSPRPGGDTEAFF. CDR3 DNA: TGTGCCACCAGCCCTCGTCCGGGCGGGGACACTGAAGCTTTCTTT.

This clone showed up just a few times. DNA for the CDR3: TGTGCCACCCAAAATCGGGACACCGGGGAGCTGTTTTTT. Encoded protein: CATQNRDTGELFF. The gene calls are TRBV10-3 and TRBJ2-2; the D is unclear. Germline CDR1 reads ENHRY; CDR2 reads SYGVKD. This CDR3 comprises 13 residues. Between the trimmed V and J ends, which lost 10 bases and 3 bases, there was a span of 12 bases.

The rearrangement joins TRBV4-2 to TRBJ2-3, with TRBD2 identical over 9 bases. This CDR3 contains 17 residues. The germline CDR1 and CDR2 sequences are LGHNA and YNFKEQ. The ends lost 0 bases at V and 3 bases at J; junction bases unmatched: 7. CDR3 bases: TGTGCCAGCAGCCAAGATGGAGTAGCGGGAGAAACAGATACGCAGTATTTT. Protein: CASSQDGVAGETDTQYF.

In this sample, this clone turned up once. The chain recombines TRBV10-2 with TRBJ2-2; 8 bases align to TRBD2. The germline CDR1 and CDR2 sequences are WSHSY and SAAADI. Trimming removed 4 bases from V and 5 bases from J; junction bases left unmatched: 18. CDR3 size: 19 residues. CDR3 DNA: TGCGCCAGCAGTGGGTCCTCGACTAGCGCGGAGGCCTCGACCGGGGAGCTGTTTTTT. Translated, it gives CASSGSSTSAEASTGELFF.

This clone was detected once. The rearrangement uses TRBV7-8 and TRBJ1-1; D unresolved. Trimming pared 3 bases from V and 1 base from J, leaving 12 bases between. The CDR3 consists of 15 residues. Germline-derived CDR1 and CDR2 are SGHVS and FQNEAQ. The CDR3 is CASSLITNQNTEAFF. CDR3 DNA sequence: TGTGCCAGCAGCTTGATAACTAACCAGAACACTGAAGCTTTCTTT.

The chain employs TRBV5-6 and TRBJ2-7; D is unresolved. The ends were cut back, 0 bases at V and 4 bases at J, with 11 bases in the middle. Germline V gene lookup returns CDR1 SGHDT and CDR2 YYEEEE. The length of the CDR3 is 14 residues. CDR3 DNA: TGTGCCAGCAGCTTGGGACAACCATCTTACGAGCAGTACTTC. This translates into CASSLGQPSYEQYF.

The V gene is TRBV4-2, the J gene TRBJ2-7, with a weak D call TRBD2 (6 bases). The CDR3 loop spans 16 amino acids. Per germline, CDR1 LGHNA and CDR2 YNFKEQ. V lost 4 bases and J lost 2, with 18 bases in between. CDR3 protein: CASSPQRGGGAYEQYF. Written as DNA, the CDR3 is TGTGCCAGCAGCCCCCAAAGGGGAGGTGGGGCCTACGAGCAGTACTTC.

The chain employs TRBV27 and TRBJ1-1; 8 nucleotides align to TRBD1. V was clipped by 1 base and J by 3 bases; unmatched bases: 4. There are 15 residues in the CDR3. From germline, CDR1 is MNHEY and CDR2 SMNVEV (reference sequence). This chain's CDR3 is CASSLFAGGYTEAFF. DNA of the CDR3: TGTGCCAGCAGTTTATTCGCAGGGGGCTACACTGAAGCTTTCTTT.

V and J are TRBV6-5 and TRBJ1-1; perhaps TRBD1 as D (6 bases). With 6 bases removed from V and 10 bases from J, the gap between germline ends came to 24 bases. Germline CDR1 reads MNHEY; CDR2 reads SVGAGI. The CDR3 sequence is 15 residues long. The CDR3 DNA reads TGTGCCAGCAGCCCCACCGGGACACGAACCCTGGGAGCTTTCTTT. This translates into CASSPTGTRTLGAFF.

This sequence joins TRBV11-2 and TRBJ1-5; D possibly corresponds to TRBD1 (5 bases). Germline CDR1 and CDR2: SGHAT and FQNNGV. V lost 0 bases, J lost 7 bases, and 13 bases lay in between. The CDR3 runs to 15 residues. CDR3 sequence (DNA): TGTGCCAGCAGCTTAGATGGGGCAGTTTACCAGCCCCAGCATTTT. Protein product: CASSLDGAVYQPQHF.

The chain uses TRBV7-3 and TRBJ2-5, with D maybe TRBD1 (6 bases). The CDR3 contains 14 residues. Trimming shortened V by 4 bases and J by 3 bases, and 12 bases separated the two germline ends. CDR1 is SGHTA and CDR2 is FQGTGA in the germline V gene. The CDR3 DNA reads TGTGCCAGCAGCTACCCAAGGACAGAAGAGACCCAGTACTTC. It is translated as CASSYPRTEETQYF.

This sequence joins TRBV19 and TRBJ1-5; 8 bases match TRBD1. This CDR3 contains 14 residues. Germline V gene lookup returns CDR1 LNHDA and CDR2 SQIVND (reference sequence). Trimming cost V 9 bases and J 5 bases; bases outside gene matches: 9. CDR3 DNA sequence: TGTGCCAGCAATTCCTACAGGGGGTATCAGCCCCAGCATTTT. This translates into CASNSYRGYQPQHF. Drawing the rest from reference TRBV19 and TRBJ1-5, the complete variable domain is DGGITQSPKYLFRKEGQNVTLSCEQNLNHDAMYWYRQDPGQGLRLIYYSQIVNDFQKGDIAEGYSVSREKKESFPLTVTSAQKNPTAFYLCASNSYRGYQPQHFGDGTRLSIL.